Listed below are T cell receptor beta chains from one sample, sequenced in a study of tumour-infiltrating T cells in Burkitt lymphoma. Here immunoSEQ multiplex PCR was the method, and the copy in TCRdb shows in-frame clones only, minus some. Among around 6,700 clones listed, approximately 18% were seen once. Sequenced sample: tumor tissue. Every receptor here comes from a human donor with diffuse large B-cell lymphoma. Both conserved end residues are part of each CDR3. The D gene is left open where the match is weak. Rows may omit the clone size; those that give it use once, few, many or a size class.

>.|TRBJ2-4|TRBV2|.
TGTGCCAGCAGGGGTACTAGTGGAGCCAAAAACATTCAGTACTTC
CASRGTSGAKNIQYF
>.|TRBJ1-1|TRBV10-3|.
TGTGCCATCAGTGATGTGGATTCCGGTGAAGCTTTCTTT
CAISDVDSGEAFF
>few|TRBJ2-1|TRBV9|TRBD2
TGTGCCAGCAGCGTAGAAGGACTAGCGGGCGATGAGCAGTTCTTC
CASSVEGLAGDEQFF
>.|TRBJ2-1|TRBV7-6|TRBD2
TGTGCCAGCAGCCCGGAGACTAGCGGGCTTGCTTTTTACAATGAGCAGTTCTTC
CASSPETSGLAFYNEQFF
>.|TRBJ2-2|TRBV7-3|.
TGTGCCAGCAGCCCGGGGGTGGAGTCCGGGGAGCTGTTTTTT
CASSPGVESGELFF
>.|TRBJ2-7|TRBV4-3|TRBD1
TGCGCCAGCAGCCAAGATAATATTTTTGGTCCAGGGAAGGGGGCCTCCTACGAGCAGTACTTC
CASSQDNIFGPGKGASYEQYF
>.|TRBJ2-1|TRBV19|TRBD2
TGTGCCAGTCGGACTAGCGGTGATGAGCAGTTCTTC
CASRTSGDEQFF
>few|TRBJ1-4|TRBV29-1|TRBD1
TGCAGCGTTTCCGGGACAGGGAGAGAAAAACTGTTTTTT
CSVSGTGREKLFF
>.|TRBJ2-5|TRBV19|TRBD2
TGTGCCAGTAGTCTGGGACTAGCGGAAGAGACCCAGTACTTC
CASSLGLAEETQYF
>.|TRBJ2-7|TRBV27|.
TGTGCCAGCTACAGACTGGGAAGCTCCTACGAGCAGTACTTC
CASYRLGSSYEQYF
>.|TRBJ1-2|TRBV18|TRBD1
TGTGCCAGCTCTGCCAGGGGGGACAACTATGGCTACACCTTC
CASSARGDNYGYTF
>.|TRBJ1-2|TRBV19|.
TGTGCCAGTAGTGTGGGACAAACCCCTCTTGGCTACACCTTC
CASSVGQTPLGYTF
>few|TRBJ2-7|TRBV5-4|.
TGTGCCAGCAGCGCTGGGGGCAGTACCTACGAGCAGTACTTC
CASSAGGSTYEQYF
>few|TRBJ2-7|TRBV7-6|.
TGTGCCAGCAGCCCGACAGGTATAGGCGAGCAGTACTTC
CASSPTGIGEQYF
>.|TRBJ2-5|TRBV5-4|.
TGTGCCAGCAGCAAGAGGACAAACACGGGGGAGACCCAGTACTTC
CASSKRTNTGETQYF
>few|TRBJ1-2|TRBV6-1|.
TGTGCCAGCAGTGAAGTTGCGGGACTAGGTGGCTACACCTTC
CASSEVAGLGGYTF
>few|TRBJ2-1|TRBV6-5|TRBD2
TGTGCCAGCAGTAAAACTAGCGGAAACTACAATGAGCAGTTCTTC
CASSKTSGNYNEQFF
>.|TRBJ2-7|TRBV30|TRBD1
TGTGCCTGGACCCGGGGGACAGGGCTTGAGCAGTACTTC
CAWTRGTGLEQYF
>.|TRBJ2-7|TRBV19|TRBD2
TGTGCCAGTAGTATTTCTAGCGGAGCGGGCTACGAGCAGTACTTC
CASSISSGAGYEQYF
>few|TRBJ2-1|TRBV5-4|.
TGTGCCAGCACTTACGGGGGGCGCTCCTACAATGAGCAGTTCTTC
CASTYGGRSYNEQFF
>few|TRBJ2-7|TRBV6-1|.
TGTGCCAGCAGTGAAATCGCAGCCTTCTACGAGCAGTACTTC
CASSEIAAFYEQYF
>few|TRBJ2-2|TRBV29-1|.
TGCAGCGTGCAGAAGACATCGAACACCGGGGAGCTGTTTTTT
CSVQKTSNTGELFF
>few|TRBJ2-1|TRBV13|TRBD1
TGTGCCAGCAGCCCAGGGGGCTGGGAGCAGTTCTTC
CASSPGGWEQFF
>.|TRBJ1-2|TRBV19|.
TGTGCCAGTAGTATCCCCGGGACGGCGGCCTATGGCTACACCTTC
CASSIPGTAAYGYTF
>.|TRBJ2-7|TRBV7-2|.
TGTGCCAGCAGCTTTCTGGGGAAGTCGTGGGAGCAGTACTTC
CASSFLGKSWEQYF
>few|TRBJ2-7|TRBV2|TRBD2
TGTGCCAGCATACCCCTAGCGGGAAATCGCTACGAGCAGTACTTC
CASIPLAGNRYEQYF
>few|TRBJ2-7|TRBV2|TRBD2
TGTGCCAGCAGAGAAGGGACTAGCGGGAGCTACGAGCAGTACTTC
CASREGTSGSYEQYF
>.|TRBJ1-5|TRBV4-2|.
TGTGCCAGCAGCCAAGTCCAGGGAGCGGATCAGCCCCAGCATTTT
CASSQVQGADQPQHF
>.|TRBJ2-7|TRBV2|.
TGTGCCAGCAACGACCCCCGACATGCCTCCTACGAGCAGTACTTC
CASNDPRHASYEQYF
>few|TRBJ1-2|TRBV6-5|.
TGTGCCAGCAGTTACGACGGGACCTTTCGGGAGGGCTACACCTTC
CASSYDGTFREGYTF
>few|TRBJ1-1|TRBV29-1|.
TGCAGCGTCCTGGGCAGAGGAACAACTGAAGCTTTCTTT
CSVLGRGTTEAFF
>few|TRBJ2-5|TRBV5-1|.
TGCGCCAGCAGCTATACAGTGCAAGAGACCCAGTACTTC
CASSYTVQETQYF
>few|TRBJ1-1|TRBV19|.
TGTGCCAGTAGTATTTTTGTAGGTCGAGTGAACACTGAAGCTTTCTTT
CASSIFVGRVNTEAFF
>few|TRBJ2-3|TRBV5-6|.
TGTGCCAGCAGCTTGGCCATTGGGGGGCCGGTGACAGATACGCAGTATTTT
CASSLAIGGPVTDTQYF
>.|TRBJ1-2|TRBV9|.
TGTGCCAGCAGGAAGAGGGAAGATTATGGCTACACCTTC
CASRKREDYGYTF
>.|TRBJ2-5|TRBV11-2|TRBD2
TGTGCCAGCAGGAGATTTCTAGCGGGGGAGCAAGAGACCCAGTACTTC
CASRRFLAGEQETQYF
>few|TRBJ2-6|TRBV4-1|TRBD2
TGCGCCAGCAGCCTCCTTTTGACTAGCGGGTACTCTGGGGCCAACGTCCTGACTTTC
CASSLLLTSGYSGANVLTF
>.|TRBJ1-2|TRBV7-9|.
TGTGCCAGCAGCTTAGCGCTTTCCCCGTTGGCTGGCTACACCTTC
CASSLALSPLAGYTF
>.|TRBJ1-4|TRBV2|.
TGTGCCAGCAAACAGGAGGTAGTAAAACTGTTTTTT
CASKQEVVKLFF
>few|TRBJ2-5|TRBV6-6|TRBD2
TGTGCCAGCAATCACAGGTCTAGCGGGTACCAAGAGACCCAGTACTTC
CASNHRSSGYQETQYF
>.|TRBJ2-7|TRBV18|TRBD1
TGTGCCAGCTCACCCTTACGACAGGGGGCGAACGAGCAGTACTTC
CASSPLRQGANEQYF
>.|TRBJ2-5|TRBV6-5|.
TGTGCCAGCAGTCAAGGGCTAGCTGGGGAGACCCAGTACTTC
CASSQGLAGETQYF
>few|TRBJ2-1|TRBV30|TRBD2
TGTGCCTGGAGGCCCCCGAGGTCTAGCGGGAGTACCAATGAGCAGTTCTTC
CAWRPPRSSGSTNEQFF
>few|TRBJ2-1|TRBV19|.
TGTGCCAGTAGTAGAGGCTACAATGAGCAGTTCTTC
CASSRGYNEQFF
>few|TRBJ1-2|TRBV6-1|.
TGTGCCAGCAGTGAATTCACATCCCAGGGTGGCTACACCTTC
CASSEFTSQGGYTF
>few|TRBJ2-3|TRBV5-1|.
TGCGCCAGCAGCTTGTCTCTGGGAGCCACCACAGATACGCAGTATTTT
CASSLSLGATTDTQYF
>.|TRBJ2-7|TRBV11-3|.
TGTGCCAGCAGCTTATGGGGAGAATCGGGAGAGCAGTACTTC
CASSLWGESGEQYF
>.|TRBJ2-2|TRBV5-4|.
TGTGCCAGCAGCTTGTCGGGTTTGCTGGGGACCGGGGAGCTGTTTTTT
CASSLSGLLGTGELFF
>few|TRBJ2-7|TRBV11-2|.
TGTGCCAGCAGCTTGGACCCCACCCCGACCTACGAGCAGTACTTC
CASSLDPTPTYEQYF
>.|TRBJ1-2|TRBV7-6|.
TGTGCCAGCAGCTCGGGGATAGGAAAAGCTAACTATGGCTACACCTTC
CASSSGIGKANYGYTF
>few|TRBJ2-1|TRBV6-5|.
TGTGCCAGCAGTTGGGGGGTAGCGGCGACCTACAATGAGCAGTTCTTC
CASSWGVAATYNEQFF